A selection of T cell receptor beta chains follows, all from one sample in a study of blood T cell repertoires in COVID-19. The repertoire was sequenced with immunoSEQ multiplex PCR; TCRdb's copy has only in-frame clones and lacks some. The sample contains approximately 280,000 clones, around 89% of which appear only once. What was sequenced was peripheral blood. The receptor set was obtained from a middle-aged man with acute or convalescent COVID-19. CDR3s include the opening cysteine and the closing phenylalanine or tryptophan. The D gene is left open where the match is weak. Clone size, where shown, is once, few, many, or a class for clones that have expanded.

d_gene: .
abundance: .
v_gene: TRBV11-2
j_gene: TRBJ1-4
CDR3nt: TGTGCCAGCAGCCAACAGGGAGCACCTGCAACTAATGAAAAACTGTTTTTT
CDR3aa: CASSQQGAPATNEKLFF

d_gene: .
abundance: .
v_gene: TRBV19
j_gene: TRBJ1-5
CDR3nt: TGTGCCAGTAGTATAGGCTCAGGGGACAATCAGCCCCAGCATTTT
CDR3aa: CASSIGSGDNQPQHF

d_gene: .
abundance: .
v_gene: TRBV10-1
j_gene: TRBJ2-2
CDR3nt: TGCGCCAGCAAGGAACGGCGGGGGAACACCGGGGAGCTGTTTTTT
CDR3aa: CASKERRGNTGELFF

d_gene: TRBD1
abundance: .
v_gene: TRBV2
j_gene: TRBJ2-2
CDR3nt: TGTGCCAGCAGTGAATACAGGGGGCGACCTCCCGGGGAGCTGTTTTTT
CDR3aa: CASSEYRGRPPGELFF

d_gene: TRBD1
abundance: .
v_gene: TRBV5-1
j_gene: TRBJ1-1
CDR3nt: TGCGCCAGCAGCTGGACAGGGTCGAACACTGAAGCTTTCTTT
CDR3aa: CASSWTGSNTEAFF

d_gene: TRBD2
abundance: .
v_gene: TRBV18
j_gene: TRBJ2-2
CDR3nt: TGTGCCAGCTCACCGGATAGCGGGGTATACACCGGGGAGCTGTTTTTT
CDR3aa: CASSPDSGVYTGELFF

d_gene: .
abundance: .
v_gene: TRBV5-6
j_gene: TRBJ2-1
CDR3nt: TGTGCCAGCAGCTTGCGCGGGACCTACAATGAGCAGTTCTTC
CDR3aa: CASSLRGTYNEQFF

d_gene: TRBD1
abundance: .
v_gene: TRBV9
j_gene: TRBJ1-2
CDR3nt: TGTGCCAGCAGCGTAGGTCGAGGGGGCAACTATGGCTACACCTTC
CDR3aa: CASSVGRGGNYGYTF

d_gene: TRBD1
abundance: .
v_gene: TRBV13
j_gene: TRBJ1-1
CDR3nt: TGTGCCAGCAGCTTCGACAGGGGGGAAGCTTTCTTT
CDR3aa: CASSFDRGEAFF

d_gene: TRBD1
abundance: .
v_gene: TRBV3-1/TRBV3-2
j_gene: TRBJ1-2
CDR3nt: TGTGCCAGCAGCCAAGCACAGGGGGCAAGAGGCTACACCTTC
CDR3aa: CASSQAQGARGYTF

d_gene: TRBD2
abundance: once
v_gene: TRBV2
j_gene: TRBJ2-3
CDR3nt: TGTGCCAGCAGTGAAAGGAGCGGGGGGACAGATACGCAGTATTTT
CDR3aa: CASSERSGGTDTQYF

d_gene: .
abundance: .
v_gene: TRBV27
j_gene: TRBJ2-7
CDR3nt: TGTGCCAGCAGTTATCGGGACACAACGAAGCAGTACTTC
CDR3aa: CASSYRDTTKQYF

d_gene: .
abundance: .
v_gene: TRBV15
j_gene: TRBJ2-1
CDR3nt: TGTGCCACCAGCAGGTCGACAGGACCTTCCTACAATGAGCAGTTCTTC
CDR3aa: CATSRSTGPSYNEQFF

d_gene: .
abundance: .
v_gene: TRBV7-2
j_gene: TRBJ1-2
CDR3nt: TGTGCCAGCAGCCCTCGCTGGGCGACGAACTATGGCTACACCTTC
CDR3aa: CASSPRWATNYGYTF

d_gene: TRBD1
abundance: once
v_gene: TRBV5-1
j_gene: TRBJ2-3
CDR3nt: TGCGCCAGCAGTTTGACAGGGCCAACAGATACGCAGTATTTT
CDR3aa: CASSLTGPTDTQYF

d_gene: TRBD1
abundance: .
v_gene: TRBV7-9
j_gene: TRBJ1-6
CDR3nt: TGTGCCAGCAGCCGACAGGGGGCTTATTCACCCCTCCACTTT
CDR3aa: CASSRQGAYSPLHF

d_gene: TRBD1
abundance: .
v_gene: TRBV19
j_gene: TRBJ1-5
CDR3nt: TGTGCCAGTAGTGCCAACAGGGGGCATAGCAATCAGCCCCAGCATTTT
CDR3aa: CASSANRGHSNQPQHF

d_gene: .
abundance: .
v_gene: TRBV10-3
j_gene: TRBJ1-1
CDR3nt: TGTGCCATCAGTTCTACACAGGGTCTCACTGAAGCTTTCTTT
CDR3aa: CAISSTQGLTEAFF

d_gene: .
abundance: .
v_gene: TRBV24-1
j_gene: TRBJ2-1
CDR3nt: TGTGCCACCGGACAGTACAATGAGCAGTTCTTC
CDR3aa: CATGQYNEQFF

d_gene: TRBD2
abundance: .
v_gene: TRBV6-5
j_gene: TRBJ2-1
CDR3nt: TGTGCCAGCGGGAGGGGCCCCTACAATGAGCAGTTCTTC
CDR3aa: CASGRGPYNEQFF

d_gene: .
abundance: .
v_gene: TRBV6-5
j_gene: TRBJ1-1
CDR3nt: TGTGCCAGCAGTTACGGAGTTGCGGCTGAAGCTTTCTTT
CDR3aa: CASSYGVAAEAFF

d_gene: TRBD2
abundance: .
v_gene: TRBV13
j_gene: TRBJ2-7
CDR3nt: TGTGCCAGCAGCCTCCGGGGACTAGCGGATTACGAGCAGTACTTC
CDR3aa: CASSLRGLADYEQYF

d_gene: .
abundance: .
v_gene: TRBV7-2
j_gene: TRBJ2-7
CDR3nt: TGTGCCAGCAGCTTTAGGGACTCAGCCTACGAGCAGTACTTC
CDR3aa: CASSFRDSAYEQYF

d_gene: .
abundance: .
v_gene: TRBV4-1
j_gene: TRBJ1-5
CDR3nt: TGCGCCAGCAGCCAAGATGGGGCTCATCAGCCCCAGCATTTT
CDR3aa: CASSQDGAHQPQHF

d_gene: TRBD1
abundance: .
v_gene: TRBV3-1/TRBV3-2
j_gene: TRBJ1-5
CDR3nt: TGTGCCAGCAGCCAAGAGGGCTTAAACAGGGGGAGGCAGCCCCAGCATTTT
CDR3aa: CASSQEGLNRGRQPQHF

d_gene: .
abundance: .
v_gene: TRBV2
j_gene: TRBJ1-2
CDR3nt: TGTGCCAGCAGTGTGGAGGCAGACTATGGCTACACCTTC
CDR3aa: CASSVEADYGYTF

d_gene: TRBD2
abundance: .
v_gene: TRBV12-5
j_gene: TRBJ2-1
CDR3nt: TGTGCTAGTGGGCTGATAGCGGGGGGCACCTCGTTATCCAATGAGCAGTTCTTC
CDR3aa: CASGLIAGGTSLSNEQFF

d_gene: TRBD2
abundance: .
v_gene: TRBV7-8
j_gene: TRBJ2-7
CDR3nt: TGTGCCAGCAGTCAACTAGCGGTTAGCTCCTACGAGCAGTACTTC
CDR3aa: CASSQLAVSSYEQYF

d_gene: TRBD2
abundance: .
v_gene: TRBV2
j_gene: TRBJ2-1
CDR3nt: TGTGCCAGCAGTGAATCTAGCGGTGAGCAGTTCTTC
CDR3aa: CASSESSGEQFF

d_gene: TRBD1
abundance: .
v_gene: TRBV2
j_gene: TRBJ2-7
CDR3nt: TGTGCCAGTAAGACAGGGATCTACGAGCAGTACTTC
CDR3aa: CASKTGIYEQYF

d_gene: .
abundance: .
v_gene: TRBV7-2
j_gene: TRBJ1-2
CDR3nt: TGTGCCAGCAGCTTAGATCGGGGTTTGCGGGGCTACACCTTC
CDR3aa: CASSLDRGLRGYTF

d_gene: TRBD1
abundance: .
v_gene: TRBV24-1
j_gene: TRBJ2-3
CDR3nt: TGTGCCACCAGCGACGGGACAGAGAGCACAGATACGCAGTATTTT
CDR3aa: CATSDGTESTDTQYF

d_gene: .
abundance: few
v_gene: TRBV12-3/TRBV12-4
j_gene: TRBJ1-1
CDR3nt: TGTGCCAGCAAACCGCAGGGGAACACTGAAGCTTTCTTT
CDR3aa: CASKPQGNTEAFF

d_gene: .
abundance: .
v_gene: TRBV5-1
j_gene: TRBJ2-1
CDR3nt: TGCGCCAGCAGCTCCATAGCCTACAATGAGCAGTTCTTC
CDR3aa: CASSSIAYNEQFF

d_gene: .
abundance: .
v_gene: TRBV2
j_gene: TRBJ2-1
CDR3nt: TGTGCCAGCAGTGAGAGGGGGAGAGGATGGGGTGAGCAGTTCTTC
CDR3aa: CASSERGRGWGEQFF

d_gene: TRBD1
abundance: .
v_gene: TRBV5-1
j_gene: TRBJ2-1
CDR3nt: TGCGCCAGCAGCCTTTTACCCCAGGGACAGGGGTACAATGAGCAGTTCTTC
CDR3aa: CASSLLPQGQGYNEQFF

d_gene: .
abundance: .
v_gene: TRBV2
j_gene: TRBJ1-2
CDR3nt: TGTGCCAGCAGCATCGATGGGGGGGGTGACTATGGCTACACCTTC
CDR3aa: CASSIDGGGDYGYTF

d_gene: .
abundance: .
v_gene: TRBV18
j_gene: TRBJ2-1
CDR3nt: TGTGCCAGCCCACCACAGGGGGAGGGCTACAATGAGCAGTTCTTC
CDR3aa: CASPPQGEGYNEQFF

d_gene: .
abundance: .
v_gene: TRBV13
j_gene: TRBJ1-3
CDR3nt: TGTGCCAGCAGCTTAGGCCTCAGGGGAGACACCATATATTTT
CDR3aa: CASSLGLRGDTIYF

d_gene: TRBD1
abundance: .
v_gene: TRBV15
j_gene: TRBJ2-2
CDR3nt: TGTGCCACCAGCAGGGAGACAGGGGAGTACACCGGGGAGCTGTTTTTT
CDR3aa: CATSRETGEYTGELFF

d_gene: .
abundance: .
v_gene: TRBV25-1
j_gene: TRBJ2-1
CDR3nt: TGTGCCAGCGAGGGGGAACAGTGGGGGAATGAGCAGTTCTTC
CDR3aa: CASEGEQWGNEQFF

d_gene: .
abundance: .
v_gene: TRBV6-6
j_gene: TRBJ2-7
CDR3nt: TGTGCCAGCAGTTACGCGACAGGCTCCTACGAGCAGTACTTC
CDR3aa: CASSYATGSYEQYF

d_gene: .
abundance: .
v_gene: TRBV5-1
j_gene: TRBJ2-1
CDR3nt: TGCGCCAGCAGCTTGGTGGTAGCAAGGGAGCAGTTCTTC
CDR3aa: CASSLVVAREQFF

d_gene: .
abundance: once
v_gene: TRBV7-9
j_gene: TRBJ2-3
CDR3nt: TGTGCCAGCAGTTTCGGACAGTCTGGGCAGTATTTT
CDR3aa: CASSFGQSGQYF

d_gene: .
abundance: .
v_gene: TRBV11-3
j_gene: TRBJ2-3
CDR3nt: TGTGCCAGCAGCTTAGGGCAGGTCTCCTTAGATACGCAGTATTTT
CDR3aa: CASSLGQVSLDTQYF

d_gene: .
abundance: .
v_gene: TRBV6-1
j_gene: TRBJ1-2
CDR3nt: TGTGCCAGCAGTGAAGCCCGGGGCTACACCTTC
CDR3aa: CASSEARGYTF

d_gene: .
abundance: .
v_gene: TRBV5-1
j_gene: TRBJ2-7
CDR3nt: TGCGCCAGCAGTTTATATGGACAGACCTACGAGCAGTACTTC
CDR3aa: CASSLYGQTYEQYF

d_gene: .
abundance: .
v_gene: TRBV6-1
j_gene: TRBJ2-3
CDR3nt: TGTGCCAGCAGTGAAGAGTGGGGGGGCACAGATACGCAGTATTTT
CDR3aa: CASSEEWGGTDTQYF

d_gene: TRBD2
abundance: .
v_gene: TRBV5-6
j_gene: TRBJ2-1
CDR3nt: TGTGCCAGCAGCTGGTCCGGGGGGAACTACAATGAGCAGTTCTTC
CDR3aa: CASSWSGGNYNEQFF

d_gene: .
abundance: .
v_gene: TRBV19
j_gene: TRBJ1-6
CDR3nt: TGTGCCAGTAAGACGACGACAGTCTATAATTCACCCCTCCACTTT
CDR3aa: CASKTTTVYNSPLHF

d_gene: TRBD1
abundance: .
v_gene: TRBV7-6
j_gene: TRBJ2-7
CDR3nt: TGTGCCAGCAGCTTAGGGGGACAGAACTACGAGCAGTACTTC
CDR3aa: CASSLGGQNYEQYF

d_gene: TRBD1
abundance: .
v_gene: TRBV20-1
j_gene: TRBJ1-1
CDR3nt: TGCAGTGCTAGTAAGGTCCAGGGGGACACTGAAGCTTTCTTT
CDR3aa: CSASKVQGDTEAFF

d_gene: .
abundance: .
v_gene: TRBV6-6
j_gene: TRBJ1-3
CDR3nt: TGTGCCAGCAGTTACCAGGGCTCTGGAAACACCATATATTTT
CDR3aa: CASSYQGSGNTIYF

d_gene: TRBD2
abundance: .
v_gene: TRBV11-2
j_gene: TRBJ2-1
CDR3nt: TGTGCCAGCAGCTTAGGCAGCGGGGGGGCCGAGAATGAGCAGTTCTTC
CDR3aa: CASSLGSGGAENEQFF

d_gene: .
abundance: .
v_gene: TRBV19
j_gene: TRBJ2-7
CDR3nt: TGTGCCAGTAGTCTCCGAGGGGGTTCCATCTACGAGCAGTACTTC
CDR3aa: CASSLRGGSIYEQYF

d_gene: TRBD2
abundance: .
v_gene: TRBV11-3
j_gene: TRBJ2-3
CDR3nt: TGTGCCAGCAGCCTGGGGGGGACTACTAGCACAGATACGCAGTATTTT
CDR3aa: CASSLGGTTSTDTQYF

d_gene: TRBD1
abundance: .
v_gene: TRBV19
j_gene: TRBJ1-2
CDR3nt: TGTGCCAGTAGTATCACGGGGACAGAAGGTGGGCTATATGGCTACACCTTC
CDR3aa: CASSITGTEGGLYGYTF

d_gene: .
abundance: .
v_gene: TRBV5-4
j_gene: TRBJ1-1
CDR3nt: TGTGCCACCCAGACATTGAACACTGAAGCTTTCTTT
CDR3aa: CATQTLNTEAFF